This T cell receptor (beta chain) was obtained from a study of blood T cell repertoires in COVID-19. Study context: From T cells, B-cell-depleted T cells, or PBMCs came the material, which was cDNA or gDNA.

Using immunoSEQ multiplex PCR, the repertoire was profiled, and TCRdb retains in-frame clones only, with some absent. The profile shows some 100,000 clones, around 85% of them singletons. The CDR3 contains 13 residues. Trimming removed 7 bases from V and 4 bases from J, with 11 bases in between. CDR1 and CDR2 (germline): MNHEY, SMNVEV (reference sequence). This clone was observed a single time. All recovered Cohort 3 donors got two negative PCRs, got clearance, or saw symptom resolution. Sequenced: PBMCs or T cells enriched from blood (not recorded which). V usage is TRBV27 and J usage is TRBJ2-1; a possible D gene is TRBD1 (6 bases). This TCR was recovered from a woman between 45 and 60 years old who had recovered from COVID-19. CDR3 DNA: TGTGCCAGCATGGGGGCCCGGTACAATGAGCAGTTCTTC. Protein product: CASMGARYNEQFF.